Following are 18 T cell receptor beta chains from one sample sequenced in a study of beta chain features in type 1 diabetes. These TCRs are of unknown antigen specificity. General observations from the study: When Type 1 diabetes patients were examined, their TCRB CDR3s proved moderately but significantly shorter in all four CD4+ subsets.

Sequencing targeted expressed TCRB transcripts, as all isolated RNA had been reverse transcribed. Produced via immunoSEQ multiplex PCR; TCRdb's table is partial and in-frame only. The sample shows 500,000 to 800,000 clones, 9.5% to 15% of them seen only once. Material for sequencing was naive CD4+ T cells from blood. The receptors shown here come from a man aged 30 to 39 with type 1 diabetes.

This clone was found a few times. The V and J genes are TRBV15 and TRBJ1-4; D is undetermined. The CDR3 spans 14 residues. CDR1 is LNHNV and CDR2 is YYDKDF in the germline V gene (reference sequence). With 0 bases removed from V and 4 bases from J, the gap between germline ends came to 6 bases. In DNA form, the CDR3 reads TGTGCCACCAGCAGAGATGCGGGTAATGAAAAACTGTTTTTT. Translation: CATSRDAGNEKLFF.

This clone was seen only a few times. This sequence joins TRBV5-4 and TRBJ1-1; 8 bases are shared with TRBD1. Trimming cost V 2 bases and J 1 base; bases outside gene matches: 4. The CDR3 is made up of 15 amino acids. Germline CDR1 reads SGHNT; CDR2 reads YYREEE (reference sequence). CDR3 in amino acids: CASSLPTGANTEAFF. DNA of the CDR3: TGTGCCAGCAGCTTACCGACAGGGGCGAACACTGAAGCTTTCTTT.

This clone has a handful of counts. V usage is TRBV14 and J usage is TRBJ2-1; 8 bases align to TRBD1. V shed 4 bases and J 10 bases; nucleotides not matched to a gene: 12. CDR1 and CDR2 from the germline V gene are SGHDN and FVKESK. The CDR3 sequence is 15 residues long. In DNA form, the CDR3 reads TGTGCCAGCAGCCGCCGGGGGCAGGGGGCCAGGGAGCAGTTCTTC. This sequence encodes CASSRRGQGAREQFF.

The table lists this clone with a few counts. The chain has TRBV29-1 and TRBJ1-1, with D possibly TRBD1 on 5 matching bases. V shed 2 bases and J shed 8 bases, with 18 bases lying between them. CDR1 and CDR2 from the germline V gene are SQVTM and ANQGSEA. The CDR3 runs to 14 residues. CDR3 in DNA: TGCAGCGTTGAATTACGGACAAGGAAAGGCGAAGCTTTCTTT. Translating gives CSVELRTRKGEAFF.

This chain connects TRBV5-1 to TRBJ1-1; TRBD1 might be the D (5 bases). With 3 bases removed from V and 1 base from J, the gap between germline ends came to 10 bases. The CDR3 extends over 14 amino acids. Looked up from germline, CDR1 is SGHRS and CDR2 is YFSETQ. The CDR3 sequence: CASSSDGQNTEAFF. CDR3 in DNA: TGCGCCAGCAGCTCGGATGGACAGAACACTGAAGCTTTCTTT.

This clone has just a few counts. This sequence joins TRBV7-2 and TRBJ1-6; D gene uncertain. Trimming took 2 bases from V and 6 from J, leaving 11 bases between them. Germline CDR1 reads SGHTA; CDR2 reads FQGNSA. The CDR3 consists of 15 residues. The CDR3 is CASSLRPSLNSPLHF. The CDR3 DNA follows: TGTGCCAGCAGCTTAAGGCCCTCACTTAATTCACCCCTCCACTTT.

This clone was seen a few times. The V and J genes are TRBV21-1 and TRBJ1-3. TRBV21-1 represents a pseudogene. The CDR3 runs to 19 residues. This CDR3 reads CASIPWRGPGFSSGNTIYF. The CDR3 nucleotides read TGTGCCAGCATTCCGTGGCGGGGACCTGGTTTCTCAAGTGGAAACACCATATATTTT.

The J gene is TRBJ2-7, the V gene TRBV9; 10 bases are shared with TRBD2. V lost 3 bases, J lost 4 bases, and 4 bases stayed unmatched. Per the germline V gene, CDR1 is SGDLS and CDR2 is YYNGEE. The CDR3 runs to 14 residues. Written as DNA, the CDR3 is TGTGCCAGCAGCGCCAGACTAGCGGGTTACGAGCAGTACTTC. Amino acids: CASSARLAGYEQYF.

This clone was counted only a few times. The chain's CDR3 is CASRMTGEAFF. The CDR3, as DNA: TGTGCCAGCAGGATGACAGGAGAAGCTTTCTTT. J is TRBJ1-1 and V is TRBV2; weak D call: TRBD1 (6 bases). The CDR3 spans 11 residues. V was cut by 6 bases and J by 8 bases, with 10 bases left in between. Germline V gene sequence: CDR1 SNHLY, CDR2 FYNNEI.

This clone was seen a handful of times. V and J are TRBV6-1 and TRBJ1-5; D remains unclear. The CDR3 has 13 residues. Germline values: CDR1 MNHNS, CDR2 SASEGT. Trimming took 2 bases from V and 7 from J, leaving 9 bases between them. CDR3 sequence reads: CASSEIERQPQHF. The CDR3 DNA follows: TGTGCCAGCAGTGAAATCGAAAGGCAGCCCCAGCATTTT.

The table lists this clone with a few counts. The gene calls are TRBV2 and TRBJ1-1, with D unresolved. Trimming shortened V by 7 bases and J by 0 bases, and 18 bases separated the two germline ends. The CDR3 length is 16 residues. CDR1 and CDR2 from the germline V gene are SNHLY and FYNNEI. CDR3 in amino acids: CASTRSLESLNTEAFF. For the CDR3, the DNA is TGTGCCAGCACTCGGAGTTTAGAATCGTTGAACACTGAAGCTTTCTTT.

This clone was recorded a few times. V is TRBV6-5 and J is TRBJ2-4; D perhaps matches TRBD1 (7 bases). The CDR3 contains 15 residues. In germline, CDR1 is MNHEY, CDR2 SVGAGI. With 8 bases removed from V and 6 bases from J, the gap between germline ends came to 20 bases. CDR3 coding DNA: TGTGCCAGCTCCCAGGGGGGCTCGTCATTAAACATTCAGTACTTC. Protein product: CASSQGGSSLNIQYF.

The count of this clone is one. V and J are TRBV10-3 and TRBJ2-1; D remains ambiguous. Per germline, CDR1 ENHRY and CDR2 SYGVKD. The CDR3 loop spans 11 amino acids. V was cut by 9 bases and J by 1 base, with 4 bases left in between. The CDR3 bases are TGTGCCATGAAATCCTACAATGAGCAGTTCTTC. Its protein is CAMKSYNEQFF.

This clone was recorded a few times. V usage is TRBV29-1 and J usage is TRBJ1-1; tentatively, D is TRBD1 (5 bases). The length of the CDR3 is 12 residues. Germline V CDR1 and CDR2: SQVTM, ANQGSEA. Deletions cut 8 bases from V and 2 bases from J, with 12 bases between. The CDR3 region has the DNA TGCAGCATGACAGTACGTAACACTGAAGCTTTCTTT. This translates into CSMTVRNTEAFF.

The chain links TRBV19 to TRBJ2-1; 10 bases are a match to TRBD1. With V trimmed by 8 bases and J by 7 bases, 8 bases remained unmatched. This CDR3 comprises 14 residues. Germline V gene data show CDR1 as LNHDA and CDR2 as SQIVND (reference sequence). The chain's CDR3 is CASSDRGRRNEQFF. The CDR3 bases are TGTGCCAGTTCTGACAGGGGGCGAAGGAATGAGCAGTTCTTC.

This clone was counted a few times. CDR3 sequence reads: CASSFLDSYEQYF. The CDR3 DNA sequence: TGTGCCAGCAGCTTTCTGGATTCCTACGAGCAGTACTTC. The genes are TRBV7-9 and TRBJ2-7, with no clear D. The V end was cut by 3 bases, the J end by 1 base, with 7 bases between. Germline V gene lookup returns CDR1 SEHNR and CDR2 FQNEAQ (reference sequence). The CDR3 is 13 residues long.

This clone was recorded a few times. The V and J genes are TRBV6-4 and TRBJ2-1, with a weak D call TRBD1 (5 bases). The CDR3 loop spans 11 amino acids. The V end was cut by 6 bases, the J end by 7 bases, with 7 bases between. CDR1 and CDR2 (germline): MRHNA, SNTAGT. The CDR3 is CASRQANEQFF. For the CDR3, the DNA is TGTGCCAGCAGACAGGCGAATGAGCAGTTCTTC.

The genes are TRBV9 and TRBJ2-2; no firm D call. V was shortened by 6 bases and J by 2 bases, with 17 bases between the two germline ends. The CDR3 runs to 16 residues. Germline CDR1 is SGDLS and CDR2 is YYNGEE. The CDR3 nucleotides read TGTGCCAGCACCCGTCAGGCAGGTCGAAACACCGGGGAGCTGTTTTTT. Protein: CASTRQAGRNTGELFF.